This passage covers 9 T cell receptor beta chains from one sample sequenced in a study of post-analysis software for immune sequencing data. Study-level findings and limits: In patients, TRBV5-6, TRBV5-1 and TRBV20-1 belonged to several TRBV segments found more frequently than in controls.

For these receptors, no antigen is known. cDNA libraries for TCR beta contained unique molecular identifiers. One entry per CDR3 protein results from TCRdb running MiXCR on the PCR reads. Among about 820,000 distinct CDR3 sequences listed, roughly 50% were seen once. The sample was blood. The receptors were sampled from a girl aged 10 to 17 with multiple sclerosis.

A few counts support this clonotype. V usage is TRBV2 and J usage is TRBJ2-3; TRBD2 matches 8 bases. Trimming cost V 8 bases and J 1 base; bases outside gene matches: 2. CDR3 size: 13 residues. CDR1 is SNHLY, CDR2 FYNNEI, per germline. CDR3: CASGLAGTDTQYF. DNA for the CDR3: TGTGCCAGCGGACTAGCAGGCACAGATACGCAGTATTTT.

This clonotype was detected a few times. This chain uses TRBV4-1 with TRBJ1-2; D unresolved. Germline assignment: CDR1 MGHRA and CDR2 YSYEKL. V dropped 3 bases and J dropped 1 base, with 6 bases sitting between them. There are 13 residues in the CDR3. DNA for the CDR3: TGCGCCAGCAGCCAGGAATTTAACTATGGCTACACCTTC. Protein sequence: CASSQEFNYGYTF.

This rearrangement joins TRBV7-3 to TRBJ2-7; 14 bases agree with TRBD2. V dropped 5 bases and J dropped 8; count of bases not matched to a gene: 14. Germline CDR1 SGHTA, CDR2 FQGTGA. The CDR3 has 17 residues. CDR3 in DNA: TGTGCCAGCAGCCCACACTCCGGGACTAGCGGGAGAATACAGCAGTACTTC. Its protein is CASSPHSGTSGRIQQYF.

This clonotype showed up just a few times. The chain recombines TRBV5-1 with TRBJ2-5; 10 bases align to TRBD2. CDR1 and CDR2 from the germline V gene are SGHRS and YFSETQ. The trim removed 0 bases at V and 4 bases at J, leaving 9 bases unmatched. This CDR3 region has 17 residues. This CDR3 reads CASSLGSSGGSRETQYF. The CDR3 region has the DNA TGCGCCAGCAGCTTGGGCTCTAGCGGGGGATCGAGAGAGACCCAGTACTTC.

This chain uses TRBV29-1 with TRBJ1-2; D not resolved. The V gene lost 3 bases and the J gene lost 2 bases, with 7 bases spanning the gap. Germline loops: CDR1 SQVTM, CDR2 ANQGSEA. The CDR3 covers 12 residues. CDR3 nucleotides: TGCAGCGTTGATACTGGAAACTATGGCTACACCTTC. This sequence encodes CSVDTGNYGYTF. The entire variable domain, with the rest obtained from reference TRBV29-1 and TRBJ1-2, is as follows: SAVISQKPSRDICQRGTSLTIQCQVDSQVTMMFWYRQQPGQSLTLIATANQGSEATYESGFVIDKFPISRPNLTFSTLTVSNMSPEDSSIYLCSVDTGNYGYTFGSGTRLTVV.

This chain connects TRBV12-3 or TRBV12-4 to TRBJ2-5, with TRBD2 matching 9 bases. V trimming: 6 bases; J trimming: 2 bases; junction bases outside the gene matches: 7. The CDR3 sequence is 15 residues long. CDR3 nucleotide sequence: TGTGCCAGCAGAGAAACGAGCGGGGGGCAAGAGACCCAGTACTTC. Translation gives CASRETSGGQETQYF.

J is TRBJ1-1 and V is TRBV20-1; possible D gene TRBD1, 5 bases. The CDR3 has 15 residues. Germline CDR1 is DFQATT and CDR2 is SNEGSKA (reference sequence). V was clipped by 3 bases and J by 1 base, with 15 bases between them. The chain's CDR3 is CSASSTGTENTEAFF. As DNA, the CDR3 is TGCAGTGCTAGTTCGACCGGGACTGAGAACACTGAAGCTTTCTTT.

Turning to this clonotype: The germline gene is not matched at one end of the junction; a read error may be the cause. This sequence joins TRBV10-3 and TRBJ2-1; D is ambiguous. This CDR3 is 14 amino acids long. The germline gives CDR1 ENHRY, CDR2 SYGVKD. DNA of the CDR3: TGTGCCATCAGGGAGTCTGGCGGAATCAATGAGCAGTTCTTC. Its protein product is CAIRESGGINEQFF.

The chain joins TRBV10-3 to TRBJ2-5; 7 bases align to TRBD2. The CDR3 spans 14 residues. Germline loops: CDR1 ENHRY, CDR2 SYGVKD. V dropped 6 bases and J dropped 2; count of bases not matched to a gene: 6. DNA of the CDR3: TGTGCCATCAGGGGAAGCGGGACGCAAGAGACCCAGTACTTC. This translates into CAIRGSGTQETQYF.